Shown below are 21 T cell receptor beta chains from a single sample sequenced in a study of blood T cell repertoires in COVID-19. The repertoire was sequenced with immunoSEQ multiplex PCR; TCRdb's copy has only in-frame clones and lacks some. The table has a few hundred thousand clones, about 88% seen once. Sequencing was done on a sample of PBMCs or T cells enriched from blood (not recorded which). These receptors all stem from a woman aged 40 to 50 who had recovered from COVID-19.

This chain uses TRBV6-6 with TRBJ2-3; D is undetermined. This CDR3 contains 15 residues. V lost 2 bases to trimming and J lost 1 base, with 10 bases between them. Germline V gene sequence: CDR1 MNHNY, CDR2 SVGAGI (reference sequence). As DNA, the CDR3 is TGTGCCAGCAGTTACCTCGCGGTCGGCACAGATACGCAGTATTTT. This codes for CASSYLAVGTDTQYF.

V is TRBV6-4 and J is TRBJ2-3; 8 bases are a match to TRBD2. Germline CDR1 MRHNA, CDR2 SNTAGT. V lost 8 bases and J lost 2; bases outside the gene matches: 3. The CDR3 has 13 residues. CDR3 nucleotide sequence: TGTGCCAGCGCGACTAGCGACACAGATACGCAGTATTTT. It translates to CASATSDTDTQYF.

This sequence joins TRBV29-1 and TRBJ1-1; TRBD1 might be the D (6 bases). V was trimmed by 2 bases and J by 1 base, leaving 20 bases between them. The length of the CDR3 is 17 residues. Germline V gene data show CDR1 as SQVTM and CDR2 as ANQGSEA. The CDR3 DNA reads as TGCAGCGTTGAAATGACCAACACAGGGCCGGGGAACACTGAAGCTTTCTTT. This sequence encodes CSVEMTNTGPGNTEAFF.

The rearrangement joins TRBV25-1 to TRBJ1-3, with no clear D. V was cut by 3 bases and J by 0 bases, with 9 bases left in between. The CDR3 has 15 residues. Germline V gene data show CDR1 as MGHDK and CDR2 as SYGVNS. This chain's CDR3 is CASSEGGNSGNTIYF. CDR3 DNA: TGTGCCAGCAGTGAGGGCGGGAACTCTGGAAACACCATATATTTT.

The chain recombines TRBV6-6 with TRBJ2-1, with a tentative D call TRBD1 (5 bases). Germline-derived CDR1 and CDR2 are MNHNY and SVGAGI (reference sequence). The ends were cut back, 6 bases at V and 0 bases at J, with 12 bases in the middle. CDR3 length: 15 amino acids. The CDR3 sequence is CASREGASSYNEQFF. The DNA for the CDR3 is TGTGCCAGCAGAGAAGGGGCGAGCTCCTACAATGAGCAGTTCTTC.

The CDR3 nucleotides read TGTGCCAGCAGCCCCTTACGAGGGTCCTACAATGAGCAGTTCTTC. Translated, it gives CASSPLRGSYNEQFF. The chain links TRBV5-4 to TRBJ2-1; TRBD2 is a possible D gene (5 bases). Germline values: CDR1 SGHNT, CDR2 YYREEE (reference sequence). The CDR3 spans 15 residues. Trimming shortened V by 4 bases and J by 1 base, and 12 bases separated the two germline ends.

V gene TRBV20-1 combines with J gene TRBJ1-2; D is undetermined. Trimming removed 1 base from V and 8 bases from J, with 5 bases in between. The CDR3 contains 10 residues. CDR1 and CDR2 from the germline V gene are DFQATT and SNEGSKA (reference sequence). For the CDR3, the DNA is TGCAGTGCTAGAGGGGCCGGCTACACCTTC. As protein: CSARGAGYTF.

The rearrangement uses TRBV4-3 and TRBJ1-1, with 10 bases matching TRBD1. The length of the CDR3 is 16 residues. V lost 1 base to trimming and J lost 5 bases; unmatched junction nucleotides: 7. Germline lookup yields CDR1 LGHNA and CDR2 YSLEER. For the CDR3, the DNA is TGCGCCAGCAGCCAAGCCGCGGACAGGGGGGGAACTGAAGCTTTCTTT. It is translated as CASSQAADRGGTEAFF.

Details on this clone: Within the sample, other DNA sequences also encode this same CDR3. This sequence joins TRBV7-9 and TRBJ1-3; maybe TRBD1 (6 bases). The CDR3 consists of 15 residues. CDR1 and CDR2 (germline): SEHNR, FQNEAQ (reference sequence). V shed 5 bases and J shed 0 bases, with 11 bases lying between them. CDR3 region: CASSLDRSSGNTIYF. The CDR3 nucleotides are TGTGCCAGCAGCCTTGACAGGTCCTCTGGAAACACCATATATTTT.

The chain uses TRBV2 and TRBJ2-1, with D perhaps matching TRBD2 (5 bases). Germline loops: CDR1 SNHLY, CDR2 FYNNEI. The CDR3 has 15 amino acids. Trimming stripped 6 bases from V and 7 bases from J, with 19 bases between. The CDR3 DNA reads TGTGCCAGCAGGAATCTCCGGGAAACGGGGAATGAGCAGTTCTTC. Its translation: CASRNLRETGNEQFF.

This chain uses TRBV2 with TRBJ2-3, with D possibly matching TRBD2 (6 bases). V was clipped by 4 bases and J by 4 bases, with 18 bases between them. The V gene's germline CDR1 is SNHLY and CDR2 FYNNEI. CDR3 length: 16 residues. The CDR3 is CASSARTGEASDTQYF. Here the CDR3 DNA reads TGTGCCAGCAGTGCTCGGACGGGGGAAGCCTCAGATACGCAGTATTTT.

This rearrangement joins TRBV9 to TRBJ1-1; no firm D call. The CDR3 has 14 amino acids. Trimming pared 4 bases from V and 1 base from J, leaving 11 bases between. CDR1 and CDR2 from the germline V gene are SGDLS and YYNGEE. For the CDR3, the DNA is TGTGCCAGCAGCCCCCTAGTGGGGAACACTGAAGCTTTCTTT. This gives the protein CASSPLVGNTEAFF.

The chain joins TRBV7-9 to TRBJ2-2; TRBD2 matches at 7 bases. Germline CDR1 SEHNR, CDR2 FQNEAQ (reference sequence). CDR3 size: 16 residues. The V segment lost 1 base and the J segment 4 bases; nucleotides outside the gene matches: 6. CDR3 sequence: CASSLVPTSFTGELFF. As DNA, the CDR3 is TGTGCCAGCAGCTTAGTCCCGACTAGCTTCACCGGGGAGCTGTTTTTT.

The chain recombines TRBV7-9 with TRBJ1-1; a weak D match, TRBD1 (6 bases). Trimming shortened V by 5 bases and J by 4 bases, and 14 bases separated the two germline ends. The CDR3 has 14 amino acids. Germline CDR1 and CDR2: SEHNR and FQNEAQ (reference sequence). Here the CDR3 DNA reads TGTGCCAGCAGCCCTTGGGGGGGCGGCACTGAAGCTTTCTTT. This codes for CASSPWGGGTEAFF.

The chain employs TRBV30 and TRBJ2-7, with a weak D call TRBD1 (5 bases). This CDR3 region has 14 residues. Trimming left V 4 bases short and J 3 bases short, with 16 bases between. Germline CDR1 GTSNPN, CDR2 SVGIG (reference sequence). The DNA for the CDR3 is TGTGCCTGGACCCCTGACAGTGCCTACTACGAGCAGTACTTC. It encodes CAWTPDSAYYEQYF.

The rearrangement joins TRBV5-4 to TRBJ2-3, with TRBD2 matching over 10 bases. From germline, CDR1 is SGHNT and CDR2 YYREEE (reference sequence). V shed 2 bases, J shed 7 bases, and the junction held 7 bases outside the gene matches. CDR3 length: 15 amino acids. The CDR3 spells CASSFPGLADNTQYF. The CDR3 DNA sequence: TGTGCCAGCAGCTTTCCCGGACTAGCGGACAATACGCAGTATTTT.

The chain is built from TRBV7-2 and TRBJ2-5, with D possibly TRBD1 on 5 matching bases. The V end was cut by 1 base, the J end by 0 bases, with 12 bases between. From germline, CDR1 is SGHTA and CDR2 FQGNSA. This CDR3 is built from 16 residues. CDR3 in DNA: TGTGCCAGCAGCTTAGAGGGCAGGGCGTACCAAGAGACCCAGTACTTC. This translates into CASSLEGRAYQETQYF. The full variable domain, in which reference TRBV7-2 and TRBJ2-5 provide the parts outside the CDR3, is GAGVSQSPSNKVTEKGKDVELRCDPISGHTALYWYRQSLGQGLEFLIYFQGNSAPDKSGLPSDRFSAERTGGSVSTLTIQRTQQEDSAVYLCASSLEGRAYQETQYFGPGTRLLVL.

The J gene is TRBJ2-1, the V gene TRBV28; D is perhaps TRBD2 (5 bases). Germline V gives CDR1 MDHEN, CDR2 SYDVKM. Deletions cut 5 bases from V and 13 bases from J, with 15 bases between. The CDR3 totals 12 residues. The CDR3 here is CASSIAPRGQFF. The CDR3 bases are TGTGCCAGCAGTATCGCCCCCCGGGGACAGTTCTTC.

CDR3 nucleotide sequence: TGTGCCAGCAGTTCCCCGGGACTAGCGGGGGAAGATACGCAGTATTTT. Translation gives CASSSPGLAGEDTQYF. The chain combines TRBV28 with TRBJ2-3; 14 nucleotides line up with TRBD2. J gave up 5 bases and V 4 bases, and 5 bases lay outside the gene matches. The CDR3 extends over 16 amino acids. Germline V gene sequence: CDR1 MDHEN, CDR2 SYDVKM.

The chain employs TRBV27 and TRBJ2-1, with 10 bases matching TRBD2. With 5 bases clipped from V and 8 bases from J, the junction kept 9 bases outside the gene matches. This CDR3 spans 15 amino acids. Germline assignment: CDR1 MNHEY and CDR2 SMNVEV (reference sequence). The CDR3 sequence is CASSPSGRRADEQFF. The CDR3 bases are TGTGCCAGCAGTCCTAGCGGGAGACGTGCAGATGAGCAGTTCTTC.

The chain joins TRBV11-3 to TRBJ2-3; D may be TRBD2 (5 bases). This CDR3 has 16 amino acids. Trimming stripped 4 bases from V and 0 bases from J, with 14 bases between. From germline, CDR1 is SGHNT and CDR2 YENEEA. CDR3 in DNA: TGTGCCAGCAGCTCTAGAACGAGGGAGAGCACAGATACGCAGTATTTT. This translates into CASSSRTRESTDTQYF.